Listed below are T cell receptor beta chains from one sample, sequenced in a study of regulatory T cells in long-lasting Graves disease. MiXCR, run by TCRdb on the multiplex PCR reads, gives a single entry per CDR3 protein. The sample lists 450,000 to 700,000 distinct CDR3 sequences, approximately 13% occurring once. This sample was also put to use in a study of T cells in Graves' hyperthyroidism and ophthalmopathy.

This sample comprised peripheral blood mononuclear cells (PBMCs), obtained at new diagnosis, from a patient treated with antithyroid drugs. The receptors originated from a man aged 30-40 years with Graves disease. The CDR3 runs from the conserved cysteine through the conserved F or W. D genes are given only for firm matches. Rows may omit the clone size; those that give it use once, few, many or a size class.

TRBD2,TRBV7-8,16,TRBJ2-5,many,TGTGCCAGCAGCTTAGAGGGACTAGCGGGGGTCGAGGCCCAGTACTTC,CASSLEGLAGVEAQYF
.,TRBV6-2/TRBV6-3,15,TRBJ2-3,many,TGTGCCACCAAACGGGACGCGGGCCGCACAGATACGCAGTATTTT,CATKRDAGRTDTQYF
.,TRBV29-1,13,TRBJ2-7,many,TGCAGCGTTGAAACAGGCCTGACCTACGAGCAGTACTTC,CSVETGLTYEQYF
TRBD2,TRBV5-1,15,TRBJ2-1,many,TGCGCCAGCAGCAAGGGACTAACTACCTACAATGAGCAGTTCTTC,CASSKGLTTYNEQFF
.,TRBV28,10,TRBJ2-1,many,TGTGCCACCCACTACAATGAGCAGTTCTTC,CATHYNEQFF
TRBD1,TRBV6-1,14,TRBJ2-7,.,TGTGCCAGCAGTCACCGGGACAGGGGAAACGAGCAGTACTTC,CASSHRDRGNEQYF
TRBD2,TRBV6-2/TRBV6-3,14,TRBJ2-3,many,TGTGCCAGCAGCGAGCGGGACCACCAGGATACGCAGTATTTT,CASSERDHQDTQYF
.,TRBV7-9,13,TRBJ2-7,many,TGTGCCAGCAGCTTATCGCAGGGTGACGAGCAGTACTTC,CASSLSQGDEQYF
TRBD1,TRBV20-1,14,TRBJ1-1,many,TGCAGTGCTAGAGACGGGACAGCGAACACTGAAGCTTTCTTT,CSARDGTANTEAFF
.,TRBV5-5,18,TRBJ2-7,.,TGTGCCAGCAGCAGCTCTCGGGGCAGGGCTAAGTATTCCTACGAGCAGTACTTC,CASSSSRGRAKYSYEQYF
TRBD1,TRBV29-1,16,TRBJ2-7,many,TGCAGCGCCTGGAACATTCGGGACAGGGAGCATTCTGAGCAGTACTTC,CSAWNIRDREHSEQYF
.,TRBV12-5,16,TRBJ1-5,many,TGTGCTAGTGCCAAGTACGAGGGATCTGGCAATCAGCCCCAGCATTTT,CASAKYEGSGNQPQHF
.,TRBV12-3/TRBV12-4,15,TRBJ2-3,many,TGTGCCAGCAGTCCCGGGGACTTGACGTGGGATACGCAGTATTTT,CASSPGDLTWDTQYF
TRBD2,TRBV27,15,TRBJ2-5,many,TGTGCCAGCAGCGCCCGACTAGCGGGAGGGGAGACCCAGTACTTC,CASSARLAGGETQYF
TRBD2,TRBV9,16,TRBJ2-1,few,TGTGCCAGCAGCGTAGGGGGTAGCGGGCCCTACAATGAGCAGTTCTTC,CASSVGGSGPYNEQFF
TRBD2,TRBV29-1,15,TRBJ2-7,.,TGCAGCGTTGAGGGGGGAGGGAGAACATCGATGGGGCAGTACTTC,CSVEGGGRTSMGQYF
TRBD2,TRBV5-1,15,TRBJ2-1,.,TGCGCCAGCAGCGGCGGGACTAGGCTTTACAATGAGCAGTTCTTC,CASSGGTRLYNEQFF
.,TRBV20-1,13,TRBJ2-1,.,TGCAGTGCCTCTTTCCCAGGAAATGGCCAACAGTTCTTC,CSASFPGNGQQFF
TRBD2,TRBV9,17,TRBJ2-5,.,TGTGCCAGCAGCCCCCGACTAGCGGGAGGGGTCCAAGAGACCCAGTACTTC,CASSPRLAGGVQETQYF
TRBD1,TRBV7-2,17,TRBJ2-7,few,TGTGCCAGCAGCTTTATTCCGGGCAACAGGGGTTCCTGCGAGCAGTACTTC,CASSFIPGNRGSCEQYF
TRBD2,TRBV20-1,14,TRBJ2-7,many,TGCAGTGCCCACACTAGCGGGAGTAACAACGAGCAGTACTTC,CSAHTSGSNNEQYF
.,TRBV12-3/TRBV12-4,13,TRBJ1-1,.,TGTGCCAGCAATTTCCGGGGAGACACTGAAGCTTTCTTT,CASNFRGDTEAFF
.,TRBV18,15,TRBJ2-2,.,TGTGCCAGCTCACCGAATCCCCCTGGCACCGGGGAGCTGTTTTTT,CASSPNPPGTGELFF
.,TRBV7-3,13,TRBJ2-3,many,TGTGCCAGCAGCTTAGGGTCAGTAGATACGCAGTATTTT,CASSLGSVDTQYF
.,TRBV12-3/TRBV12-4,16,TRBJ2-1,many,TGTGCCAGCACCCCGGGCGACATAAGCTCCTACAATGAGCAGTTCTTC,CASTPGDISSYNEQFF
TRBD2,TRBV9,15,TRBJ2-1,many,TGTGCCAGCAGCGTAGTAGCGGGAGGCGACAATGAGCAGTTCTTC,CASSVVAGGDNEQFF
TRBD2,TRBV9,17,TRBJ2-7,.,TGTGCCAGCAGCGTAGCGTCTAGCGGGAGCTACTCCTACGAGCAGTACTTC,CASSVASSGSYSYEQYF
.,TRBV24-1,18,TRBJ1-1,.,TGTGCCACCAGCCAAGGCCCCGGAACCACGGGACCAAACACTGAAGCTTTCTTT,CATSQGPGTTGPNTEAFF
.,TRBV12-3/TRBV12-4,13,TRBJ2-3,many,TGTGCCAGCAGTCCTGAGAGACTAGTAACGCAGTATTTT,CASSPERLVTQYF
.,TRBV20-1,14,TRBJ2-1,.,TGCAGTGCTATTGGCGGGAAGGGGGTGAATGAGCAGTTCTTC,CSAIGGKGVNEQFF
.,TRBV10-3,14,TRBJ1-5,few,TGTGCCATCAGTGACGGACAGAGCAATCAGCCCCAGCATTTT,CAISDGQSNQPQHF
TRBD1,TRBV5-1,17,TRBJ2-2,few,TGCGCCAGCAGCCTCCTTAGCAGGGGGATAAACACCGGGGAGCTGTTTTTT,CASSLLSRGINTGELFF
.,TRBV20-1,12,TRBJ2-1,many,TGCAGTGCCAGCCGGAGCGCGGATGAGCAGTTCTTC,CSASRSADEQFF
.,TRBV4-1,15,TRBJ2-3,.,TGCGCCAGCAGCCAATCGCAGGTTCGCACAGATACGCAGTATTTT,CASSQSQVRTDTQYF
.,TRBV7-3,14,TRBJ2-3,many,TGTGCCAGCGCCGCGGGCGTTGGGGCGGATACGCAGTATTTT,CASAAGVGADTQYF
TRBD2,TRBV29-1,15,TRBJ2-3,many,TGCAGCGCGACAAGAGCGGGAGGGCCCGCAGATACGCAGTATTTT,CSATRAGGPADTQYF
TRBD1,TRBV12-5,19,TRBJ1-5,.,TGTGCTAGTGAAAACCGGGACAGGGTCGATGTAAGGGCCCATCAGCCCCAGCATTTT,CASENRDRVDVRAHQPQHF
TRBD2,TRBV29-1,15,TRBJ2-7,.,TGCAGCGTCTGGGGGACTAGCGGGAGGGACCACGAGCAGTACTTC,CSVWGTSGRDHEQYF
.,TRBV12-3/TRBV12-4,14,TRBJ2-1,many,TGTGCCACAAGGCCGTGGTTGGGGAGCGATGAGCAGTTCTTC,CATRPWLGSDEQFF
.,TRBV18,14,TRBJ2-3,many,TGTGCCAGCTCACCAGGGAGTCGCCTAGATACGCAGTATTTT,CASSPGSRLDTQYF
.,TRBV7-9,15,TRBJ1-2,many,TGTGCCAGCAGCTTAGCTGGGATAGCGGACTATGGCTACACCTTC,CASSLAGIADYGYTF
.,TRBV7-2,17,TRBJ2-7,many,TGTGCCAGCAGCTACCCCAAGGGCCCACTCAGCTCCTACGAGCAGTACTTC,CASSYPKGPLSSYEQYF
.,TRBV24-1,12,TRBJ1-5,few,TGTGCCACTCTTGATTACAGTCAGCCCCAGCATTTT,CATLDYSQPQHF
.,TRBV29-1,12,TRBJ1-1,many,TGCAGCGTTGAAGAGGCGTCCACTGAAGCTTTCTTT,CSVEEASTEAFF
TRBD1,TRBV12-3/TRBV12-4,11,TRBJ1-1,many,TGTGCCAGCAGTGTCAGGGGGGGCGCTTTCTTT,CASSVRGGAFF
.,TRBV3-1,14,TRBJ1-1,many,TGTGCCAGCAGCCAAGGGCCTCGGGGCACTGAAGCTTTCTTT,CASSQGPRGTEAFF